This is a list of T cell receptor beta chains from one sample in a study of Graves' ophthalmopathy and Graves' hyperthyroidism. TCRdb ran MiXCR on the multiplex PCR reads and lists one entry per CDR3 protein. The sample has about 370,000 distinct CDR3 sequences; approximately 18% are singletons. Material: peripheral blood. The source of these receptors is an adult woman with stable Graves' hyperthyroidism. Each CDR3 is given with its conserved first and last residue.

V,J,CDR3
TRBV2,TRBJ2-5,CASSGSGTRAETQYF
TRBV6-5,TRBJ1-6,CASSYMMGKNSPLHF
TRBV4-1,TRBJ1-1,CASSQGTVRYDTEAFF
TRBV11-1,TRBJ2-7,CASSLVGDRSSYEQYF
TRBV20-1,TRBJ1-2,CSAIKSGQGDGYTF
TRBV28,TRBJ1-3,CASSISPFSGNTIYF
TRBV29-1,TRBJ2-7,CSVEGTSGKYEQYF
TRBV6-5,TRBJ2-7,CASSYDPGSHEQYF
TRBV7-9,TRBJ2-2,CASSSAGGELFF
TRBV2,TRBJ1-1,CASSEAPKAFF
TRBV20-1,TRBJ2-7,CSAKKTGGPYEQYF
TRBV12-3/TRBV12-4,TRBJ1-1,CASSFTQGKGSAAFF
TRBV19,TRBJ1-2,CASSGRGRQGGYGYTF
TRBV24-1,TRBJ2-2,CATSGSLWVGNTGELFF
TRBV7-2,TRBJ1-5,CASSATGGQWQPQHF
TRBV28,TRBJ1-5,CASISMRGQPQHF
TRBV24-1,TRBJ2-4,CATSDLTGKGTKNIKYF
TRBV30,TRBJ1-1,CAWRARRDTGAFF
TRBV7-6,TRBJ2-7,CASSPSGGPGGYEQYF
TRBV24-1,TRBJ1-5,CATSESGTASNQPQHF
TRBV18,TRBJ1-3,CASSIGPSGNTIYF
TRBV6-2/TRBV6-3,TRBJ2-7,CASSYSRGFEQYF
TRBV19,TRBJ1-1,CASSIPGLRAKNTEAFF
TRBV6-2/TRBV6-3,TRBJ2-7,CASSYPTPAYEQYF
TRBV5-1,TRBJ2-7,CASREMYEQYF
TRBV28,TRBJ2-7,CASSFLGSASYEQYF
TRBV5-5,TRBJ1-6,CASSFIQSNNSPLHF
TRBV5-1,TRBJ2-4,CASSLQGTRNIQYF
TRBV20-1,TRBJ2-7,CSARDLLAGGPIHEQYF
TRBV15,TRBJ2-2,CATSSRGQTNTGELFF
TRBV12-3/TRBV12-4,TRBJ2-7,CASSRLRTGLAEQYF
TRBV12-3/TRBV12-4,TRBJ1-2,CASSLGGGYTF
TRBV6-1,TRBJ1-5,CASLRTVNQPQHF
TRBV28,TRBJ2-7,CASSLSVEASYEQYF
TRBV27,TRBJ2-6,CASGGTGDYSGANVLTF
TRBV29-1,TRBJ2-7,CSVLSDEQYF
TRBV4-3,TRBJ2-2,CASSQVPGSVTGELFF
TRBV2,TRBJ1-2,CASSEQGPAGYGYTF
TRBV7-9,TRBJ2-7,CASSPGGTGGYEQYF
TRBV10-3,TRBJ1-2,CATADRGIDGYTF
TRBV5-1,TRBJ2-5,CATKDPDSQETQYF
TRBV12-3/TRBV12-4,TRBJ2-5,CASRIAGETQYF
TRBV12-3/TRBV12-4,TRBJ1-1,CASSLQSNTEAFF
TRBV11-2,TRBJ2-7,CASSARLAGDEQYF
TRBV9,TRBJ1-1,CASILGGEGTEAFF
TRBV6-4,TRBJ2-2,CASSPSAGTTGELFF
TRBV28,TRBJ1-2,CASSLRLRDGGNGYTF
TRBV30,TRBJ2-2,CAWLAGGPNTGELFF
TRBV7-8,TRBJ1-1,CASSLAVWTEAFF
TRBV20-1,TRBJ2-7,CSASWARSRPYEQYF
TRBV15,TRBJ2-7,CATSRDPAYEQYF
TRBV12-5,TRBJ2-7,CASGAGDRGTEYF
TRBV19,TRBJ2-5,CASSPRQGRGQETQYF
TRBV4-1,TRBJ2-5,CASSQYPSWQGQETQYF
TRBV25-1,TRBJ2-7,CASSENSGTGAYEQYF